These 20 T cell receptor beta chains came from one sample sequenced in a study of T cells after posttransplantation cyclophosphamide. Assay used: immunoSEQ multiplex PCR; TCRdb lists only in-frame clones, some missing. Among about 9,200 clones listed, 98% were seen once. Sample: naive CD8+ T cells sorted from PBMCs. Receptors originate from a man aged 45 to 65 in good health, CMV-negative, and a related stem cell transplant donor.

This chain links TRBV7-2 with TRBJ2-7; 9 positions agree with TRBD1. The CDR3 runs 13 residues. The junction had 0 bases not matched to a gene; V was cut back by 6 bases and J by 0 bases. Germline CDR1 and CDR2: SGHTA and FQGNSA. The chain's CDR3 is CASRTGGSYEQYF. The CDR3 region has the DNA TGTGCCAGCAGGACAGGGGGCTCCTACGAGCAGTACTTC.

The chain joins TRBV7-9 to TRBJ2-7; no firm D call. Germline CDR1 reads SEHNR; CDR2 reads FQNEAQ (reference sequence). Trimming removed 6 bases from V and 5 bases from J, with 14 bases in between. The CDR3 length is 13 residues. The CDR3 here is CASSQVSHNEQYF. The CDR3 nucleotides read TGTGCCAGCAGTCAAGTATCCCACAACGAGCAGTACTTC.

This clone was found once. This rearrangement joins TRBV6-5 to TRBJ2-7; 12 bases align to TRBD1. V was pared by 0 bases and J by 7 bases, with 4 bases of the junction left unmatched. Germline V lookup: CDR1 MNHEY, CDR2 SVGAGI. The CDR3 totals 15 residues. The CDR3 sequence is CASSYSGQGAGEQYF. The CDR3 coding sequence is TGTGCCAGCAGTTACTCGGGACAGGGGGCGGGTGAGCAGTACTTC.

The chain employs TRBV7-6 and TRBJ2-1; 11 nucleotides agree with TRBD2. CDR1 and CDR2 from the germline V gene are SGHVS and FNYEAQ. The CDR3 runs 15 residues. V shed 5 bases and J 4 bases; nucleotides not matched to a gene: 4. The CDR3 DNA reads as TGTGCCAGCAGCACCGGGACTAGCGGTTACAATGAGCAGTTCTTC. It specifies CASSTGTSGYNEQFF.

The V call is TRBV13, the J call TRBJ2-4, with a weak D call TRBD2 (5 bases). This CDR3 region has 17 residues. In germline, CDR1 is PRHDT, CDR2 FYEKMQ (reference sequence). V lost 1 base and J lost 0, with 13 bases in between. The CDR3 protein is CASSLESSGRAKNIQYF. The CDR3 coding sequence is TGTGCCAGCAGCTTAGAATCCTCGGGAAGAGCCAAAAACATTCAGTACTTC.

This rearrangement joins TRBV7-2 to TRBJ2-7; weak D call: TRBD1 (6 bases). V was clipped by 6 bases and J by 1 base, with 13 bases between them. This CDR3 has 14 residues. Germline values: CDR1 SGHTA, CDR2 FQGNSA. The CDR3 reads CASRPGAESYEQYF. Written as DNA, the CDR3 is TGTGCCAGCAGGCCAGGGGCTGAGTCCTACGAGCAGTACTTC.

This clone was seen only once. The rearrangement joins TRBV7-6 to TRBJ2-3; TRBD2 aligns across 9 bases. The CDR3 has 16 residues. Germline V gene data show CDR1 as SGHVS and CDR2 as FNYEAQ. Germline trimming cut 5 bases from V and 4 bases from J; bases unmatched to any gene: 10. CDR3 in amino acids: CASSPWASGVPDTQYF. Here the CDR3 DNA reads TGTGCCAGCAGCCCGTGGGCTAGCGGGGTCCCAGATACGCAGTATTTT.

V usage is TRBV28 and J usage is TRBJ1-5; TRBD1 matches 9 bases. Trimming at V came to 8 bases and at J to 5 bases, leaving 16 bases not matched to a gene. Germline V gene data show CDR1 as MDHEN and CDR2 as SYDVKM. The CDR3 is made up of 17 amino acids. The CDR3 reads CASYGSGTGYNDQPQHF. DNA for the CDR3: TGTGCCAGCTACGGATCCGGGACAGGGTACAACGATCAGCCCCAGCATTTT.

This chain connects TRBV7-2 to TRBJ2-5; 8 positions match TRBD2. The CDR3 runs to 15 residues. CDR1 and CDR2 (germline): SGHTA, FQGNSA. V shed 5 bases, J shed 4 bases, and the junction held 9 bases outside the gene matches. The chain's CDR3 is CASSEIRGGAETQYF. As DNA, the CDR3 is TGTGCCAGCAGCGAGATCCGGGGGGGGGCAGAGACCCAGTACTTC.

V gene TRBV7-9 combines with J gene TRBJ2-1; tentatively, D is TRBD2 (5 bases). The CDR3 runs to 16 residues. Trimming took off 5 bases at V and 0 bases at J, with 14 bases between the two ends. Germline-derived CDR1 and CDR2 are SEHNR and FQNEAQ (reference sequence). In DNA form, the CDR3 reads TGTGCCAGCAGCCCAGCGGACTCAGACTCCTACAATGAGCAGTTCTTC. It translates to CASSPADSDSYNEQFF.

The rearrangement joins TRBV19 to TRBJ2-5; D is unclear. Between the trimmed V and J ends, which lost 0 bases and 1 base, there was a span of 9 bases. This CDR3 region has 15 residues. The germline V gene has CDR1 LNHDA and CDR2 SQIVND (reference sequence). The CDR3 region is CASSIDVRSQETQYF. CDR3 nucleotides: TGTGCCAGTAGTATAGATGTAAGGAGCCAAGAGACCCAGTACTTC.

The chain combines TRBV9 with TRBJ2-7; 9 nucleotides align to TRBD1. Trimming at V came to 3 bases and at J to 2 bases, leaving 3 bases not matched to a gene. From germline, CDR1 is SGDLS and CDR2 YYNGEE. There are 14 residues in the CDR3. For the CDR3, the DNA is TGTGCCAGCAGCGCGACAGGGGGAACCTACGAGCAGTACTTC. Protein product: CASSATGGTYEQYF.

The chain couples TRBV19 to TRBJ2-6; possible D gene TRBD1, 6 bases. V was pared by 6 bases and J by 1 base, with 13 bases between. Looked up from germline, CDR1 is LNHDA and CDR2 is SQIVND (reference sequence). This CDR3 is built from 16 residues. CDR3 DNA sequence: TGTGCCAGTAGCCAAACAGGGAGTTCTGGGGCCAACGTCCTGACTTTC. Its translation: CASSQTGSSGANVLTF. Looking up the rest from reference TRBV19 and TRBJ2-6 gives the full variable domain: DGGITQSPKYLFRKEGQNVTLSCEQNLNHDAMYWYRQDPGQGLRLIYYSQIVNDFQKGDIAEGYSVSREKKESFPLTVTSAQKNPTAFYLCASSQTGSSGANVLTFGAGSRLTVL.

This sequence joins TRBV18 and TRBJ1-1; tentatively, D is TRBD1 (6 bases). V was cut by 6 bases and J by 1 base, with 15 bases left in between. The germline V gene encodes CDR1 KGHSH and CDR2 LQKENI. The CDR3 consists of 15 residues. The CDR3 coding sequence is TGTGCCAGCTCCCGAGGGGGGGGCTGGAACACTGAAGCTTTCTTT. This encodes CASSRGGGWNTEAFF.

The chain joins TRBV11-3 to TRBJ2-2; TRBD2 might be the D (5 bases). The CDR3 totals 18 residues. V dropped 1 base and J dropped 7 bases, with 22 bases sitting between them. CDR1 and CDR2 (germline): SGHNT, YENEEA. DNA of the CDR3: TGTGCCAGCAGCTTAGGCCCCCCCGAGGGAGAGAGTGGCGGGGAGCTGTTTTTT. Encoded protein: CASSLGPPEGESGGELFF. The entire variable domain, with the rest obtained from reference TRBV11-3 and TRBJ2-2, is as follows: EAGVVQSPRYKIIEKKQPVAFWCNPISGHNTLYWYLQNLGQGPELLIRYENEEAVDDSQLPKDRFSAERLKGVDSTLKIQPAELGDSAVYLCASSLGPPEGESGGELFFGEGSRLTVL.

The chain recombines TRBV4-3 with TRBJ2-7; D call uncertain. V was shortened by 1 base and J by 6 bases, with 13 bases between the two germline ends. Germline CDR1 and CDR2: LGHNA and YSLEER. The CDR3 runs to 14 residues. Written as DNA, the CDR3 is TGCGCCAGCAGCCAAGGTAGCCATCCCGGCGAGCAGTACTTC. Encoded protein: CASSQGSHPGEQYF.

J is TRBJ2-2 and V is TRBV7-9; 8 positions match TRBD2. V was pared by 5 bases and J by 4 bases, with 12 bases of the junction left unmatched. The CDR3 is 17 amino acids. Germline V gene data show CDR1 as SEHNR and CDR2 as FQNEAQ (reference sequence). CDR3 sequence: CASSPTGSGGITGELFF. CDR3 DNA: TGTGCCAGCAGCCCCACTGGGAGCGGGGGCATCACCGGGGAGCTGTTTTTT.

The chain carries TRBV21-1 and TRBJ1-5; the table assigns TRBD1, which was not confirmed against the DNA. TRBV21-1 is recorded as a pseudogene. The CDR3 sequence is 17 residues long. As DNA, the CDR3 is TGTGCCAGCATCCCGGACAGGGGGGTCGGTTGCAATCAGCCCCAGCATTTT. It translates to CASIPDRGVGCNQPQHF.

This clone has just one count. The chain combines TRBV9 with TRBJ2-3; 11 bases agree with TRBD1. Germline CDR1 reads SGDLS; CDR2 reads YYNGEE. The CDR3 length is 15 residues. The J segment lost 5 bases and the V segment lost 3 bases, leaving 5 bases of the junction unmatched. The CDR3 nucleotides are TGTGCCAGCAGCGATGGGACAGGGGGGGGAGATACGCAGTATTTT. Translating gives CASSDGTGGGDTQYF.

V gene TRBV9 combines with J gene TRBJ2-7, with D tentatively TRBD1 (5 bases). The germline V gene has CDR1 SGDLS and CDR2 YYNGEE. The germline V and J ends were trimmed by 6 bases and 1 base, with 11 bases remaining between them. The CDR3 is 13 residues long. CDR3: CASNPSGSYEQYF. CDR3 sequence (DNA): TGTGCCAGCAATCCCTCAGGGTCCTACGAGCAGTACTTC.